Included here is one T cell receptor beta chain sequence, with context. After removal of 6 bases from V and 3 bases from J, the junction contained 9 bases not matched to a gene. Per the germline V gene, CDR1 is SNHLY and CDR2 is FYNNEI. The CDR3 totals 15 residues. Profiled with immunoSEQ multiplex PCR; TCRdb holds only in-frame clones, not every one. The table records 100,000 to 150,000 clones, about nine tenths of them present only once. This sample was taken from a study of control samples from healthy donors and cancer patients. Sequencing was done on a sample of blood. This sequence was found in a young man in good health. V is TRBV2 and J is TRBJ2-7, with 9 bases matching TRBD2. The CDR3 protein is CASSKASGVNYEQYF. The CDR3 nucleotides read TGTGCCAGCAGCAAGGCTAGCGGGGTAAACTACGAGCAGTACTTC.